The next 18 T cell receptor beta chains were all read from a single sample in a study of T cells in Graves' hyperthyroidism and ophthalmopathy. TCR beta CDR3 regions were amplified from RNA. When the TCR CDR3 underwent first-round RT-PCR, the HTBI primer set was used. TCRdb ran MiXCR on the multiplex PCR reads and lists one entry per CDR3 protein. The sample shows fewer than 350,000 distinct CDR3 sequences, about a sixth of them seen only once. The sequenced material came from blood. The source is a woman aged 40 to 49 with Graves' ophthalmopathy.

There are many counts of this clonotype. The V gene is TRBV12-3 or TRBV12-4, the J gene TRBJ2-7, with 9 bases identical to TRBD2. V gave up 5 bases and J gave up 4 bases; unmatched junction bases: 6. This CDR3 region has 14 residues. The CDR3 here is CASSEAGGPYEQYF. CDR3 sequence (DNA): TGTGCCAGCAGTGAAGCGGGAGGTCCGTACGAGCAGTACTTC.

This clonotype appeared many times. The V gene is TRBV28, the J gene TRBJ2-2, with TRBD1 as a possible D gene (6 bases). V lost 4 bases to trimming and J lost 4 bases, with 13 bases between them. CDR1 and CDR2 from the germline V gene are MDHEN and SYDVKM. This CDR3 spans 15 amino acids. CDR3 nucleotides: TGTGCCAGCAGTTCCTCAGGGGAAGGCACCGGGGAGCTGTTTTTT. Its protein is CASSSSGEGTGELFF.

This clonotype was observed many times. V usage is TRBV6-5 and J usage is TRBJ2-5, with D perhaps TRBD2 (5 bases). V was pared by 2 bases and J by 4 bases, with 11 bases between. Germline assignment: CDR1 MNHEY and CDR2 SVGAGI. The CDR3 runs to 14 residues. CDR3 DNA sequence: TGTGCCAGCAGTTACGGCGATCGGGGAGAGACCCAGTACTTC. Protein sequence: CASSYGDRGETQYF.

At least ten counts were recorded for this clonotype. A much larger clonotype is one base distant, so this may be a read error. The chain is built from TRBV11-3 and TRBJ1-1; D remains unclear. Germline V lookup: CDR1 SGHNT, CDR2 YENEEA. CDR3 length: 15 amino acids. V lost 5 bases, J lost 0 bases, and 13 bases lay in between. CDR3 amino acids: CASSPRPNLNTEAFF. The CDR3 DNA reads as TGTGCCAGCAGCCCGCGACCGAACCTGAACACTGAAGCTTTCTTT.

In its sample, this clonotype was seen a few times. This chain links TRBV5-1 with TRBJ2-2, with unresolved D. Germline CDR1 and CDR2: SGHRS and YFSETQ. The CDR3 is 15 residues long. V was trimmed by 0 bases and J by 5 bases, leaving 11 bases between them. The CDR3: CASSLATPATGELFF. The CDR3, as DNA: TGCGCCAGCAGCTTGGCAACCCCAGCGACCGGGGAGCTGTTTTTT.

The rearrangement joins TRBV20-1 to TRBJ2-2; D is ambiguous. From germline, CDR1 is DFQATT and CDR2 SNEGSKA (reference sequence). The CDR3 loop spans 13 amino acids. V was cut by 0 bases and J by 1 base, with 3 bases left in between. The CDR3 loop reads CSARDGNTGELFF. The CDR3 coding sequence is TGCAGTGCTAGAGATGGGAACACCGGGGAGCTGTTTTTT.

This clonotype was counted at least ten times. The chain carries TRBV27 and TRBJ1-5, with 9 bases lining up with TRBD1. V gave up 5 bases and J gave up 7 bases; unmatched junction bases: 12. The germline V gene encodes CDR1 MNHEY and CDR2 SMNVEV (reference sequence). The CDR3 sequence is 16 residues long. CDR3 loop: CASSEGDRGLEQPQHF. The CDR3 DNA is TGTGCCAGCAGTGAGGGAGACAGGGGGTTAGAACAGCCCCAGCATTTT.

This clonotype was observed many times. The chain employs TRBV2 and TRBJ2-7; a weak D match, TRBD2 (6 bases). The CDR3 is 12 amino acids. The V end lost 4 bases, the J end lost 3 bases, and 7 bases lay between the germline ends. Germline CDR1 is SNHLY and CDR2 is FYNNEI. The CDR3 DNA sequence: TGTGCCAGCAGTGGGGGGGTCTACGAGCAGTACTTC. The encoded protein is CASSGGVYEQYF.

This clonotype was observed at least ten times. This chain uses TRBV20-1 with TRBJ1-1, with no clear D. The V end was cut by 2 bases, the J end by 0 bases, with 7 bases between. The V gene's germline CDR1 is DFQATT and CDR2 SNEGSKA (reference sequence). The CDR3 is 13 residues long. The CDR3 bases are TGCAGTGCTAGAACGCGGTTGAACACTGAAGCTTTCTTT. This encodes CSARTRLNTEAFF.

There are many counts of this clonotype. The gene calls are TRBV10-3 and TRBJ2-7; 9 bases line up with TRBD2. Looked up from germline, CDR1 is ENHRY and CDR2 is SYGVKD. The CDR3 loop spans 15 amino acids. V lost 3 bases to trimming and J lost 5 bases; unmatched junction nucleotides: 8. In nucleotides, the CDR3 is TGTGCCATCAGTGAACCTGTAGCGGGAGCACACGAGCAGTACTTC. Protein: CAISEPVAGAHEQYF.

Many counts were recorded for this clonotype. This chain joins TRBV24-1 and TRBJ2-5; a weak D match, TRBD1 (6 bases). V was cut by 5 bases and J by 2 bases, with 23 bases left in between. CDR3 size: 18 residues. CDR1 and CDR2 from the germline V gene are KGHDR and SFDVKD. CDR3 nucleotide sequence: TGTGCCACCAGTGGGTTCCGACAGGTTATAGGTTGGCAAGAGACCCAGTACTTC. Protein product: CATSGFRQVIGWQETQYF.

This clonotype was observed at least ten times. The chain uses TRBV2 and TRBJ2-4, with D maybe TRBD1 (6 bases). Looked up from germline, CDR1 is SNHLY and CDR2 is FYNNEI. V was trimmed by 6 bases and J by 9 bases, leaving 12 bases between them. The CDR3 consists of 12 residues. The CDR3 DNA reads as TGTGCCAGCAGGGGTTTACAGGGCATTCAGTACTTC. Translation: CASRGLQGIQYF.

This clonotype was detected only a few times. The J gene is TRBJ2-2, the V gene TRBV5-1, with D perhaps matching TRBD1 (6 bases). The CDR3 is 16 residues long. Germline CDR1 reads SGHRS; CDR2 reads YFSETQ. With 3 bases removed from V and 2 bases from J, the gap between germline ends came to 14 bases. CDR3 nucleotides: TGCGCCAGCAGCTCGGACAGACCGAGAAACACCGGGGAGCTGTTTTTT. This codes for CASSSDRPRNTGELFF. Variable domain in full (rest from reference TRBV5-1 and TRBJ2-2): KAGVTQTPRYLIKTRGQQVTLSCSPISGHRSVSWYQQTPGQGLQFLFEYFSETQRNKGNFPGRFSGRQFSNSRSEMNVSTLELGDSALYLCASSSDRPRNTGELFFGEGSRLTVL.

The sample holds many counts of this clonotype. CDR3 sequence (DNA): TGTGCCAGCACCGGGGGCCTACGCTCAAACATTCAGTACTTC. This codes for CASTGGLRSNIQYF. V gene TRBV6-2 or TRBV6-3 combines with J gene TRBJ2-4; possibly TRBD1 or TRBD2 for D (6 bases each). The CDR3 runs 14 residues. V shed 7 bases and J shed 6 bases, with 16 bases lying between them. Germline loops: CDR1 MNHEY, CDR2 SVGEGT.

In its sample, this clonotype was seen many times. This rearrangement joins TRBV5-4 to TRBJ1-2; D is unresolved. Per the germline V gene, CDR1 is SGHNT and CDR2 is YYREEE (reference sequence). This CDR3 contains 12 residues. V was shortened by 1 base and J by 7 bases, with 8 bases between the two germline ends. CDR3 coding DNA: TGTGCCAGCAGCTTGATTGACTTTGGCTACACCTTC. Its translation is CASSLIDFGYTF. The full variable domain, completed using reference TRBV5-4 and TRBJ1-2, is ETGVTQSPTHLIKTRGQQVTLRCSSQSGHNTVSWYQQALGQGPQFIFQYYREEENGRGNFPPRFSGLQFPNYSSELNVNALELDDSALYLCASSLIDFGYTFGSGTRLTVV.

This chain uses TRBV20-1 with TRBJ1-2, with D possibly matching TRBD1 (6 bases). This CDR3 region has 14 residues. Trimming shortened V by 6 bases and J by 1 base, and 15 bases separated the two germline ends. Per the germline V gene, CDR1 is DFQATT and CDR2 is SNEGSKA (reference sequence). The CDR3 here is CSAVPLQGNYGYTF. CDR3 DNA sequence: TGCAGTGCCGTTCCCCTACAGGGTAACTATGGCTACACCTTC.

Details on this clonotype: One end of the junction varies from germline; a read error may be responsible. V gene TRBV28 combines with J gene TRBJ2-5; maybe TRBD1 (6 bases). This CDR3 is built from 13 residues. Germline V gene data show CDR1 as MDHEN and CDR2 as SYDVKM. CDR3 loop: CARSFYREETQYF. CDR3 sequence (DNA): TGTGCCAGGAGTTTTTACAGGGAAGAGACACAGTACTTC.

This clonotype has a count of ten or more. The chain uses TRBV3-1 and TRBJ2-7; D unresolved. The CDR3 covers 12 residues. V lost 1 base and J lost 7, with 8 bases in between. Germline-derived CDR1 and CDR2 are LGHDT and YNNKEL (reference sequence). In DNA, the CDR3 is TGTGCCAGCAGCCAAGTGACCTGGGAGCAGTACTTC. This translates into CASSQVTWEQYF.